A single sample is the source of the 21 T cell receptor beta chains below, sequenced in a study of early T cells in non-severe SARS-CoV-2 infection. TCRdb recomputed calls from the 5' RACE reads with MiXCR, one row per CDR3 protein. The table records under 85,000 distinct CDR3 sequences, about an eighth of them present only once. The sample here was whole blood, taken at baseline. These TCRs come from an adult who was a healthcare worker with PCR-confirmed SARS-CoV-2 infection or an uninfected control (not recorded which).

Many counts were recorded for this clonotype. The rearrangement uses TRBV24-1 and TRBJ2-3, with D tentatively TRBD1 (6 bases). V gave up 4 bases and J gave up 3 bases, with 13 bases separating them. This CDR3 has 15 residues. CDR1 and CDR2 (germline): KGHDR, SFDVKD. The CDR3 sequence is CATSDPKQGTDTQYF. As DNA, the CDR3 is TGTGCCACCAGTGACCCTAAACAGGGAACAGATACGCAGTATTTT.

The chain joins TRBV18 to TRBJ2-3; D unresolved. Germline lookup yields CDR1 KGHSH and CDR2 LQKENI. Trimming pared 6 bases from V and 6 bases from J, leaving 10 bases between. CDR3 size: 12 residues. CDR3 sequence: CASSRNMDTQYF. CDR3 nucleotides: TGTGCCAGCTCTCGGAACATGGATACGCAGTATTTT.

This clonotype was picked up a small number of times. The chain combines TRBV10-3 with TRBJ1-1; 7 bases match TRBD1. Germline V gene sequence: CDR1 ENHRY, CDR2 SYGVKD. V shed 6 bases and J 0 bases; nucleotides not matched to a gene: 4. This CDR3 comprises 14 residues. The CDR3 spells CAISRDSLNTEAFF. The DNA for the CDR3 is TGTGCCATCAGCCGGGACAGCTTGAACACTGAAGCTTTCTTT.

Note on this clonotype: A read error may be the cause here, since a much bigger clone is one base away. This rearrangement joins TRBV15 to TRBJ2-2; TRBD1 matches 10 bases. CDR1 and CDR2 (germline): LNHNV, YYDKDF (reference sequence). Germline trimming cut 7 bases from V and 7 bases from J; bases unmatched to any gene: 9. This CDR3 spans 15 amino acids. For the CDR3, the DNA is TGTGCCACCAACAAGCCGGACAGGGGGTTCGGGGAGCTGTTTTTT. Protein product: CATNKPDRGFGELFF.

This clonotype was seen more than once but under ten times. This rearrangement joins TRBV7-8 to TRBJ2-2; D unresolved. Germline V gives CDR1 SGHVS, CDR2 FQNEAQ. The V gene lost 0 bases and the J gene lost 0 bases, with 8 bases spanning the gap. The CDR3 has 16 amino acids. CDR3 residues: CASSLARLANTGELFF. The CDR3 nucleotides read TGTGCCAGCAGCTTAGCGCGGTTAGCGAACACCGGGGAGCTGTTTTTT.

This clonotype was picked up a small number of times. V and J are TRBV9 and TRBJ1-1; D may be TRBD1 (6 bases). Deletions cut 4 bases from V and 4 bases from J, with 17 bases between. The CDR3 consists of 15 residues. Germline assignment: CDR1 SGDLS and CDR2 YYNGEE. CDR3 amino acids: CASSLMTGFGTEAFF. CDR3 DNA sequence: TGTGCCAGCAGCTTAATGACAGGCTTTGGCACTGAAGCTTTCTTT.

Concerning this clonotype itself: This may be a read error: a much more frequent sequence differs by one nucleotide. This sequence joins TRBV20-1 and TRBJ1-2, with TRBD1 identical over 12 bases. From germline, CDR1 is DFQATT and CDR2 SNEGSKA (reference sequence). The CDR3 spans 18 residues. The CDR3 loop is CGARDQIGTGGNSHGYTF. The CDR3 nucleotides are TGCGGTGCTAGGGATCAGATTGGGACAGGGGGCAATTCTCATGGCTACACCTTC.

The chain carries TRBV20-1 and TRBJ2-7; D assignment may be TRBD1 or TRBD2 (5 bases each). Germline CDR1 and CDR2: DFQATT and SNEGSKA (reference sequence). The CDR3 runs to 14 residues. V was pared by 3 bases and J by 4 bases, with 16 bases between. The CDR3 nucleotides are TGCAGTGCTAGTAAGGGACGCCAAGGATACGAGCAGTACTTC. It is translated as CSASKGRQGYEQYF.

This clonotype was recorded at least ten times. This rearrangement joins TRBV3-1 to TRBJ1-2; no clear D. This CDR3 comprises 15 residues. CDR1 and CDR2 from the germline V gene are LGHDT and YNNKEL (reference sequence). The germline V and J ends were trimmed by 3 bases and 4 bases, with 15 bases remaining between them. Here the CDR3 DNA reads TGTGCCAGCAGCCATCCCGGGAGAGGAGTCTATGGCTACACCTTC. It is translated as CASSHPGRGVYGYTF.

This clonotype showed up many times. V and J are TRBV20-1 and TRBJ2-5, with D tentatively TRBD2 (5 bases). Germline V gene sequence: CDR1 DFQATT, CDR2 SNEGSKA (reference sequence). The CDR3 has 11 amino acids. CDR3 nucleotides: TGCAGGCTACTGCGAGGGGAGACCCAGTACTTC. This translates into CRLLRGETQYF.

This clonotype showed up just a few times. The chain is built from TRBV5-6 and TRBJ2-2; TRBD1 might be the D (5 bases). The ends were cut back, 3 bases at V and 9 bases at J, with 12 bases in the middle. The germline CDR1 and CDR2 sequences are SGHDT and YYEEEE. The CDR3 is 13 residues long. The CDR3 reads CASSSKRGRELFF. CDR3 nucleotide sequence: TGTGCCAGCAGCTCGAAAAGGGGCAGGGAGCTGTTTTTT.

This clonotype occurred many times. DNA of the CDR3: TGTGCCACCAGCAGAGATCGGAGGACGAGTAGCTCCTATAATTCACCCCTCCACTTT. This encodes CATSRDRRTSSSYNSPLHF. The rearrangement joins TRBV15 to TRBJ1-6; unclear D gene. Germline CDR1 is LNHNV and CDR2 is YYDKDF (reference sequence). The V gene lost 0 bases and the J gene lost 0 bases, with 15 bases spanning the gap. The CDR3 is 19 amino acids.

This clonotype was counted many times. The chain links TRBV30 to TRBJ1-5; D might be TRBD1 (5 bases). V was clipped by 2 bases and J by 1 base, with 9 bases between them. CDR3 length: 14 amino acids. Germline assignment: CDR1 GTSNPN and CDR2 SVGIG (reference sequence). CDR3 sequence (DNA): TGTGCCTGGAGTCAGGGTTGGAGCAATCAGCCCCAGCATTTT. Translating it yields CAWSQGWSNQPQHF.

The sample holds a few counts of this clonotype. The junction differs from germline at one of its ends, possibly a read error. This chain joins TRBV4-1 and TRBJ1-6, with 12 bases identical to TRBD1. The germline V gene encodes CDR1 MGHRA and CDR2 YSYEKL. The CDR3 runs to 18 residues. CDR3 sequence (DNA): TGCGCCAGCACCCAAGATGGGACAGGGGGCGCCTATAATTCACCCCTCCACTTT. Amino acid sequence: CASTQDGTGGAYNSPLHF.

This clonotype was detected ten times or more. The genes are TRBV11-3 and TRBJ2-3, with 10 bases aligning to TRBD2. With V trimmed by 3 bases and J by 6 bases, 6 bases remained unmatched. The CDR3 is 15 amino acids. CDR1 SGHNT and CDR2 YENEEA come from the germline V gene. The CDR3 DNA reads TGTGCCAGCAGCTTGCGCCTAGCGGGAGCCGATACGCAGTATTTT. This translates into CASSLRLAGADTQYF.

In this sample, this clonotype turned up a few times. This rearrangement joins TRBV29-1 to TRBJ2-1, with D perhaps matching TRBD1 (5 bases). Germline-derived CDR1 and CDR2 are SQVTM and ANQGSEA. The V end was cut by 7 bases, the J end by 0 bases, with 16 bases between. This CDR3 spans 15 amino acids. CDR3 sequence: CSARPSDSSYNEQFF. CDR3 DNA: TGCAGCGCCCGACCAAGTGACAGCTCCTACAATGAGCAGTTCTTC.

This clonotype occurred a few times. The conserved phenylalanine or tryptophan normally closing the CDR3 is absent here, so this likely arose from a read error. The DNA is left out, because the CDR3 cannot be placed on it with certainty; the CDR3 is given as TCRdb lists it. V and J are TRBV10-1 and TRBJ2-1; the listed D gene, TRBD2, was not tested against the DNA. The CDR3 is made up of 10 amino acids, end residues included. Germline CDR1 WNHNN, CDR2 SYGVQD (reference sequence). This chain's CDR3 is CASSPGTIGL.

The chain uses TRBV10-2 and TRBJ2-7; D might be TRBD2 (6 bases). This CDR3 spans 14 amino acids. CDR1 and CDR2 (germline): WSHSY, SAAADI. V lost 6 bases to trimming and J lost 2 bases, with 14 bases between them. This CDR3 is CASSPRDEAYEQYF. The CDR3 nucleotides are TGCGCCAGCAGCCCGCGGGACGAGGCCTACGAGCAGTACTTC.

This clonotype was counted only a few times. The chain has TRBV20-1 and TRBJ2-3; D tentatively fits TRBD1 or TRBD2 (7 bases each). Between the trimmed V and J ends, which lost 2 bases and 4 bases, there was a span of 13 bases. The CDR3 has 14 residues. Germline CDR1 and CDR2: DFQATT and SNEGSKA (reference sequence). CDR3 sequence (DNA): TGCAGTGCTAGAAGACAGGGAGGGGCAGATACGCAGTATTTT. Translated: CSARRQGGADTQYF.

The chain links TRBV4-2 to TRBJ2-1, with a possible D match to TRBD2 (7 bases). CDR1 and CDR2 from the germline V gene are LGHNA and YNFKEQ. The CDR3 covers 17 residues. V dropped 0 bases and J dropped 4 bases, with 16 bases sitting between them. CDR3 DNA: TGTGCCAGCAGCCAAGAAGCCGACAGCGGGACATACAATGAGCAGTTCTTC. Translated, it gives CASSQEADSGTYNEQFF.

This clonotype has just a few counts. This chain connects TRBV10-3 to TRBJ2-3, with TRBD1 as a possible D gene (6 bases). CDR3 length equals 13 residues. CDR1 is ENHRY and CDR2 is SYGVKD in the germline V gene. V lost 10 bases to trimming and J lost 2 bases, with 13 bases between them. The DNA of the CDR3 is TGTGCCACCAGGGGAAGGGTCACAGATACGCAGTATTTT. Translated, it gives CATRGRVTDTQYF.